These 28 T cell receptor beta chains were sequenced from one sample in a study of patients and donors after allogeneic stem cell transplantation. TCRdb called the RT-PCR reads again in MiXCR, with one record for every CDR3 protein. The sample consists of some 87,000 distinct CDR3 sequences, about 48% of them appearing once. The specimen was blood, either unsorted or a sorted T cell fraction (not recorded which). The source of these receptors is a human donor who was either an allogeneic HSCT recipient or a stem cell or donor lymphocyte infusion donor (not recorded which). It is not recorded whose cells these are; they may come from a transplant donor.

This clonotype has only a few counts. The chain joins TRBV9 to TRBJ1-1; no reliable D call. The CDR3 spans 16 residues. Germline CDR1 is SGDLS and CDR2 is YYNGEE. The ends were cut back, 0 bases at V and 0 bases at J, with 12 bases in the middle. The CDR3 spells CASSVGGRIMNTEAFF. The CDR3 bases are TGTGCCAGCAGCGTAGGTGGCAGAATAATGAACACTGAAGCTTTCTTT.

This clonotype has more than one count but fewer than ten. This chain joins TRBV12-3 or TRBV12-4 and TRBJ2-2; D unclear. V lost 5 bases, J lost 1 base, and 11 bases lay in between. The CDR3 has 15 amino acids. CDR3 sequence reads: CASSPVYKNTGELFF. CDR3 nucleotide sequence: TGTGCCAGCAGTCCTGTCTACAAGAACACCGGGGAGCTGTTTTTT.

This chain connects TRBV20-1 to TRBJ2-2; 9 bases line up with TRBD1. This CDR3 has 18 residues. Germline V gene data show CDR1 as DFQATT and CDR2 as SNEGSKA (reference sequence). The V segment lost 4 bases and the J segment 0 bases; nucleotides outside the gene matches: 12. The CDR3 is CSAKGTGIGLSNTGELFF. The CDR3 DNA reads TGCAGTGCTAAAGGGACAGGGATTGGACTTTCGAACACCGGGGAGCTGTTTTTT.

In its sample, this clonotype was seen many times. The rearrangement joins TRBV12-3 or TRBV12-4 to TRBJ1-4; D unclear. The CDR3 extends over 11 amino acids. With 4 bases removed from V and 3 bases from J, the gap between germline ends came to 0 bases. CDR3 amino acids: CASSSNEKLFF. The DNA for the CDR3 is TGTGCCAGCAGTTCTAATGAAAAACTGTTTTTT.

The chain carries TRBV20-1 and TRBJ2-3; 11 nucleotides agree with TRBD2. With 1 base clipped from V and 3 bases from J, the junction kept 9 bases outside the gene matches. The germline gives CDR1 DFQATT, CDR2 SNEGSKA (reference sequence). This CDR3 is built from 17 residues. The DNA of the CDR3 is TGCAGTGCTAGAGTTAGCGGGAGGGCCATCATGACAGATACGCAGTATTTT. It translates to CSARVSGRAIMTDTQYF.

The chain's CDR3 is CASSPSIPSNQPQHF. In DNA form, the CDR3 reads TGTGCCAGCAGTCCCAGCATACCTAGCAATCAGCCCCAGCATTTT. The V call is TRBV12-3 or TRBV12-4, the J call TRBJ1-5, with D unresolved. The germline V and J ends were trimmed by 5 bases and 0 bases, with 11 bases remaining between them. The CDR3 is made up of 15 amino acids.

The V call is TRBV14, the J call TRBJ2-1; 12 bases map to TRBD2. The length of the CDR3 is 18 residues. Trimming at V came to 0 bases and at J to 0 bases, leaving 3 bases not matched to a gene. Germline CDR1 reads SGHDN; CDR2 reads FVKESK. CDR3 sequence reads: CASSQDRGLAGSYNEQFF. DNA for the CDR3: TGTGCCAGCAGCCAAGATCGGGGACTAGCGGGCTCCTACAATGAGCAGTTCTTC.

This CDR3 is CASSHRPGLAGVVYEQYF. As DNA, the CDR3 is TGTGCCAGCAGCCACCGACCAGGACTAGCGGGAGTCGTTTACGAGCAGTACTTC. This chain uses TRBV14 with TRBJ2-7, with 13 bases identical to TRBD2. J was trimmed by 4 bases and V by 3 bases; bases with no gene match: 12. Per germline, CDR1 SGHDN and CDR2 FVKESK. The CDR3 is made up of 18 amino acids.

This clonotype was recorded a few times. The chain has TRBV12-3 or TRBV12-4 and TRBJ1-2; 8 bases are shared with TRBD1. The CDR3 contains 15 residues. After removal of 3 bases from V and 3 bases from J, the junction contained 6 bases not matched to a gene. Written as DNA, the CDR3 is TGTGCCAGCAGTTTGATTGGACAGGGCCACTATGGCTACACCTTC. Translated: CASSLIGQGHYGYTF.

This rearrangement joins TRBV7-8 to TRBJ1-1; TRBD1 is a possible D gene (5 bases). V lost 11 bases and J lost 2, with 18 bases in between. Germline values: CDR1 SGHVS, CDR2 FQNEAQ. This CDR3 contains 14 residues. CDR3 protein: CALGDRVLNTEAFF. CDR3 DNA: TGTGCCCTTGGGGACCGAGTTCTCAACACTGAAGCTTTCTTT.

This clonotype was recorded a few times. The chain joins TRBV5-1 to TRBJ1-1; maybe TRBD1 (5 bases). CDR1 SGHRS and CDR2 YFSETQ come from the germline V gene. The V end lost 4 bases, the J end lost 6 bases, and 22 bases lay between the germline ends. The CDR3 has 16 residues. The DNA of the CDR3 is TGCGCCAGCAGCCAGGTGACAGTTTCGGCGAGCCCTGAAGCTTTCTTT. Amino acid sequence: CASSQVTVSASPEAFF.

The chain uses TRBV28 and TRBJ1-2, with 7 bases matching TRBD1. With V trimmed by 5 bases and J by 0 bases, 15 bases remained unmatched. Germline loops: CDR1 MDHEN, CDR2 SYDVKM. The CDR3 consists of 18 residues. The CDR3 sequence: CASSNAQGTYLTNYGYTF. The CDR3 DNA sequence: TGTGCCAGCAGTAACGCACAGGGGACTTATCTAACTAACTATGGCTACACCTTC.

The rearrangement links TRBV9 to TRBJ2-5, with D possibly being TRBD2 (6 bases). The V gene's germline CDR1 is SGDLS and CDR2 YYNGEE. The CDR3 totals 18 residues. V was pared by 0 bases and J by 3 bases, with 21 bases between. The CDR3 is CASSVAGVGGPIKETQYF. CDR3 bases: TGTGCCAGCAGCGTAGCGGGAGTAGGAGGACCGATAAAAGAGACCCAGTACTTC.

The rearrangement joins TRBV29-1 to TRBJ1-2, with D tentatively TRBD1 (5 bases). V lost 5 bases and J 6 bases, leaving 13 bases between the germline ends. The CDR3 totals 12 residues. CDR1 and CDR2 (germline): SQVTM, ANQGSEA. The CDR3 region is CSVTGARNGYTF. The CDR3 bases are TGCAGCGTTACCGGGGCCAGGAATGGCTACACCTTC.

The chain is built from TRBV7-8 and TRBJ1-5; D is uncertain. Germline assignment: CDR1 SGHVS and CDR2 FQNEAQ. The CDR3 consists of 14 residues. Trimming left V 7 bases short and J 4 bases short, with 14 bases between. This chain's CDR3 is CASTNSLRNQPQHF. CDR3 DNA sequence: TGTGCCAGCACCAATTCATTGAGGAATCAGCCCCAGCATTTT.

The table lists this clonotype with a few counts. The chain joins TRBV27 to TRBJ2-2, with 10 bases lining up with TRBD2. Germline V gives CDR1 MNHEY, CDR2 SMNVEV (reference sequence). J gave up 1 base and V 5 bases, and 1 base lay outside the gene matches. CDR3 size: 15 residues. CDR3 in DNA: TGTGCCAGCAGTCGGACTAGCGGGAACACCGGGGAGCTGTTTTTT. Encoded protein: CASSRTSGNTGELFF.

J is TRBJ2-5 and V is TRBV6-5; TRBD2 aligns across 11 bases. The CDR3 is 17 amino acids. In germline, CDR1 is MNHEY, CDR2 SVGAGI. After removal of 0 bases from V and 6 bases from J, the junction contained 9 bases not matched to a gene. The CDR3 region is CASSYSSSSGRKKTQYF. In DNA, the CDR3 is TGTGCCAGCAGTTACTCGTCTTCTAGCGGGAGGAAAAAGACCCAGTACTTC.

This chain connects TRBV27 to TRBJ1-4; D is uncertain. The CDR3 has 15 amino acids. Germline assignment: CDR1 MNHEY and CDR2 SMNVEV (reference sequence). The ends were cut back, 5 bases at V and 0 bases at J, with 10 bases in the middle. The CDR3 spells CASSPRGATNEKLFF. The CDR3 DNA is TGTGCCAGCAGTCCACGGGGTGCAACTAATGAAAAACTGTTTTTT. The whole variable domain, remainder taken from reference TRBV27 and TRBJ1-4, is EAQVTQNPRYLITVTGKKLTVTCSQNMNHEYMSWYRQDPGLGLRQIYYSMNVEVTDKGDVPEGYKVSRKEKRNFPLILESPSPNQTSLYFCASSPRGATNEKLFFGSGTQLSVL.

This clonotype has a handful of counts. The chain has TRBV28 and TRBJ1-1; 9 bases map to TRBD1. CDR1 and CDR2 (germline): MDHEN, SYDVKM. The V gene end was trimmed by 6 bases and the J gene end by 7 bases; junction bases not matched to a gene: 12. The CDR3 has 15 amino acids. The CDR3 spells CASSRGSTGGIEAFF. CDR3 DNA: TGTGCCAGCAGCCGAGGGTCGACAGGGGGGATTGAAGCTTTCTTT.

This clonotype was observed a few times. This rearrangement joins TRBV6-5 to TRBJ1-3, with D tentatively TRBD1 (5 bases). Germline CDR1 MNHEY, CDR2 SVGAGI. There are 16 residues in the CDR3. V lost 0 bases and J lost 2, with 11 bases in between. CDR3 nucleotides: TGTGCCAGCAGTTACTCAGGGACGAGGCCTGGAAACACCATATATTTT. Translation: CASSYSGTRPGNTIYF.

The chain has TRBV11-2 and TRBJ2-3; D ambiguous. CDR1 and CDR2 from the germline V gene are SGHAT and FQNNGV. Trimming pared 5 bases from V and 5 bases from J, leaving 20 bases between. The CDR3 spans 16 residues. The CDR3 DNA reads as TGTGCCAGCAGCCATCCGGCGGAGCGTCCTCAAGATACGCAGTATTTT. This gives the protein CASSHPAERPQDTQYF.

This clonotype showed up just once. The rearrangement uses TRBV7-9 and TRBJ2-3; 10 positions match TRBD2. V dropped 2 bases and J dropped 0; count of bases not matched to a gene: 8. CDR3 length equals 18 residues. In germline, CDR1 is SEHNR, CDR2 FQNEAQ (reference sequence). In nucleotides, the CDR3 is TGTGCCAGCAGCTTAACCCCAACTAGCGGGGTTAGCACAGATACGCAGTATTTT. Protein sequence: CASSLTPTSGVSTDTQYF.

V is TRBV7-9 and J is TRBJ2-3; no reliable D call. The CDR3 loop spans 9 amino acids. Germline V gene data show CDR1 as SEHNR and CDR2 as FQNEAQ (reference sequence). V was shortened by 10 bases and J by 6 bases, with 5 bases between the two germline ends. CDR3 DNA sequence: TGTGCCACCAGGGATACGCAGTATTTT. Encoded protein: CATRDTQYF.

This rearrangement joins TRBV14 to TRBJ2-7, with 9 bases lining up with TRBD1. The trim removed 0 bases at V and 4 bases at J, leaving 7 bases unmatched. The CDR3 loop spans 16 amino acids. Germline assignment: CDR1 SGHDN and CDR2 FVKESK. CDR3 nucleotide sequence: TGTGCCAGCAGCCAAGAAAACAGGGGGCGCGGATACGAGCAGTACTTC. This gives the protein CASSQENRGRGYEQYF. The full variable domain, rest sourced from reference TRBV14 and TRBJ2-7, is EAGVTQFPSHSVIEKGQTVTLRCDPISGHDNLYWYRRVMGKEIKFLLHFVKESKQDESGMPNNRFLAERTGGTYSTLKVQPAELEDSGVYFCASSQENRGRGYEQYFGPGTRLTVT.

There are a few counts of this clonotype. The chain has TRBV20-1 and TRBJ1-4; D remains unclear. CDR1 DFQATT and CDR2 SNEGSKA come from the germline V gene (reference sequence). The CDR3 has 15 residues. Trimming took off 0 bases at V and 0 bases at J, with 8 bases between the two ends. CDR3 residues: CSARELTTTNEKLFF. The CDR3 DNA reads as TGCAGTGCTAGAGAACTGACTACAACTAATGAAAAACTGTTTTTT.

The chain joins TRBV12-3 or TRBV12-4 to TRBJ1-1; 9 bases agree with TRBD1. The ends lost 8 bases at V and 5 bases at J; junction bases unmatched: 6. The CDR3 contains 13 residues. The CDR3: CASPGQGKTEAFF. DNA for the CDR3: TGTGCCAGCCCGGGACAGGGAAAAACTGAAGCTTTCTTT.

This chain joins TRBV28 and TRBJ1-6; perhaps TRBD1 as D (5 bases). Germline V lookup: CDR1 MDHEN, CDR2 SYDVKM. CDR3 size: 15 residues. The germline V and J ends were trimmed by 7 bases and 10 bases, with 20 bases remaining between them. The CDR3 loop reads CASTLSRGKNSPLHF. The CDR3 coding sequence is TGTGCCAGCACCTTATCGCGGGGCAAAAACTCACCCCTCCACTTT.

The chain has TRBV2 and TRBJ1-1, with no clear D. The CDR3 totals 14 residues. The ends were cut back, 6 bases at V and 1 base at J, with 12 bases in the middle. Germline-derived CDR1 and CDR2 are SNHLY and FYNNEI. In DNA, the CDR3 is TGTGCCAGCAGCGTAAGCGGCGGGAACACTGAAGCTTTCTTT. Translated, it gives CASSVSGGNTEAFF.